Presented here are 5 T cell receptor beta chains from one specimen sequenced in a study of T cells expressing NK-cell markers (dated by TCRdb to between 2020 and 2021). Library method: 5' RACE. Sequenced using an Illumina HiSeq 2000. TCRdb reprocessed the reads; each CDR3 protein sequence makes one entry, and DNA is unavailable. The table of this sample itemizes about 550,000 distinct CDR3 sequences. The top ten clones comprise approximately 3.5% of the sample. The material sequenced was blood T cells: a sorted CD56 or NKG2C T cell subset, CD4+ or CD8+ T cells, or bulk PBMC T cells (not recorded which). Receptors were obtained from a man aged 18 to 30 in good health. Donor details come from another sample of the same person, matched by shared clones.

This chain uses TRBV5-1 with TRBJ1-4; as DNA is missing, the TRBD1 call by TCRdb cannot be tested. The CDR3 spans 16 residues. Germline CDR1 reads SGHRS; CDR2 reads YFSETQ. The CDR3 sequence: CASSPRQKATNEKLFF.

The genes are TRBV30 and TRBJ1-3. The CDR3 covers 14 residues. Germline V gene sequence: CDR1 GTSNPN, CDR2 SVGIG (reference sequence). Here the CDR3 reads CAWSVVGRGNTIYF.

This chain uses TRBV29-1 with TRBJ1-2. CDR1 is SQVTM, CDR2 ANQGSEA, per germline. The CDR3 covers 12 residues. CDR3 sequence: CSVEGGGYGYTF.

The chain carries TRBV5-1 and TRBJ2-1; as DNA is missing, the TRBD2 call by TCRdb cannot be tested. The CDR3 loop spans 17 amino acids. The V gene's germline CDR1 is SGHRS and CDR2 YFSETQ. The CDR3 reads CASSLLAGPPGLNEQFF.

The chain is built from TRBV20-1 and TRBJ2-1; without DNA, the TCRdb call of TRBD2 cannot be checked. CDR1 is DFQATT and CDR2 is SNEGSKA in the germline V gene (reference sequence). CDR3 length equals 13 residues. CDR3 sequence reads: CSATSWEVDEQFF.